This entry is about one TCR beta chain. The target antigen is unknown. The data originate from a study of a mutant IDH1 vaccine in newly diagnosed glioma. Whole-study findings and limits: Pseudoprogression apparently lacked any relation to changes in top peripheral T cell clonotypes.

The repertoire was sequenced with immunoSEQ multiplex PCR; TCRdb's copy has only in-frame clones and lacks some. The table lists about 40,000 clones, approximately 93% of them singletons. Regarding time point: week 5, during vaccination. Doses comprised 300 ug of mutant IDH1 20-mer peptide each, plus topical imiquimod. The sequence derives from a man aged 45 to 65 with glioma. The material was PBMCs, obtained from a glioma patient whose treatment included an IDH1 peptide vaccine.

The CDR3 DNA follows: TGTGCCAGCAGCCTGACCCTGCGAGAGCAGTACTTC. Translating gives CASSLTLREQYF. The chain employs TRBV5-6 and TRBJ2-7; no clear D. Looked up from germline, CDR1 is SGHDT and CDR2 is YYEEEE. The ends were cut back, 4 bases at V and 7 bases at J, with 12 bases in the middle. CDR3 length equals 12 residues.